What follows are 2 T cell receptor beta chains derived from one specimen sequenced in a study of blood T cell repertoires in COVID-19. The repertoire was sequenced with immunoSEQ multiplex PCR; TCRdb's copy has only in-frame clones and lacks some. In the table there are about 110,000 clones, over 70% of which are singletons. Input material: peripheral blood. The origin of the receptors is a middle-aged man with acute or convalescent COVID-19.

The chain is built from TRBV10-1 and TRBJ2-3; 10 bases line up with TRBD2. V gave up 6 bases and J gave up 1 base; unmatched junction bases: 1. CDR1 and CDR2 (germline): WNHNN, SYGVQD (reference sequence). The CDR3 contains 14 residues. The CDR3 is CASSGTSGTDTQYF. The DNA for the CDR3 is TGCGCCAGCAGCGGGACTAGCGGCACAGATACGCAGTATTTT.

This sequence joins TRBV5-1 and TRBJ2-7; D might be TRBD1 (7 bases). This CDR3 contains 15 residues. Germline CDR1 reads SGHRS; CDR2 reads YFSETQ. V shed 4 bases and J shed 3 bases, with 17 bases lying between them. This chain's CDR3 is CASSLEGDRNYEQYF. DNA for the CDR3: TGCGCCAGCAGCCTGGAGGGGGACAGAAACTACGAGCAGTACTTC.